These T cell receptor beta chains were read from a single sample in a study of T cells after yellow fever vaccination. TCRdb processed the 5' RACE reads anew with MiXCR; each CDR3 protein has one entry. The profile covers 500,000 to 550,000 distinct CDR3 sequences, with 21% appearing a single time and about a sixth taken by the ten largest. Sequences were derived from PBMCs, sampled roughly 20 days after the first yellow fever vaccination. The receptors here all came from a man in his late teens or twenties who received the YFV17D yellow fever vaccine. Both conserved end residues are part of each CDR3. Size is stated for part of the rows, as once, few or many counts, or as a class when the clone is expanded.

v_call,clone_size,j_call,cdr3_aa
TRBV6-1,few,TRBJ1-2,CASTRETQGNLNYGYTF
TRBV4-2,-,TRBJ2-5,CASSQGGSRTSGIQETQYF
TRBV5-1,few,TRBJ1-1,CASSQNTAPAFF
TRBV19,few,TRBJ2-5,CASSIGGAGETQYF
TRBV6-1,-,TRBJ2-7,CASSNTRGAPHEQYF
TRBV6-1,-,TRBJ2-1,CASSGGQHYNEQFF
TRBV7-8,-,TRBJ2-5,CASSLGPGDNQETQYF
TRBV10-1,many,TRBJ2-3,CASSESGTPSTDTQYF
TRBV5-1,few,TRBJ1-1,CASSRTAGGENTEAFF
TRBV3-1,many,TRBJ1-1,CASSPWGNTEAFF
TRBV15,-,TRBJ2-3,CATSRDSGPGDTQYF
TRBV5-1,-,TRBJ2-1,CASRRRAGSNEQFF
TRBV11-2,few,TRBJ2-3,CASSRVAGGVRDTQYF
TRBV6-1,few,TRBJ1-5,CASSNDGQGFDQPQHF
TRBV7-8,many,TRBJ2-5,CASSLARQFGRETQYF
TRBV9,-,TRBJ1-1,CASSVAGLPGHAEAFF
TRBV5-1,-,TRBJ1-1,CASSLVDGGRRAEAFF
TRBV9,few,TRBJ2-7,CASSAKGQSYEQYF
TRBV25-1,few,TRBJ2-1,CASSESAAYNEQFF
TRBV4-1,few,TRBJ2-7,CASSQEGLGHEQYF
TRBV5-6,few,TRBJ2-7,CASSLQGAGRDYEQYF
TRBV29-1,many,TRBJ2-7,CSVEDGQTSYEQYF
TRBV12-3/TRBV12-4,many,TRBJ2-5,CASSLGGSGETQYF
TRBV5-1,-,TRBJ2-2,CASSLTGGGRTGELFF
TRBV24-1,few,TRBJ1-3,CATSEVGGNTIYF
TRBV6-5,-,TRBJ2-1,CASSLTGTSGGAVEQFF
TRBV3-1,many,TRBJ1-3,CASSFTGQLSGNTIYF
TRBV4-1,-,TRBJ2-7,CASSQNLPGQYVSFGQYF
TRBV4-1,-,TRBJ2-5,CATQQQRGSETQYF
TRBV6-2/TRBV6-3,few,TRBJ2-1,CASSYFLGTSGAGEQFF
TRBV28,few,TRBJ1-2,CASSATGQYGYTF
TRBV5-1,few,TRBJ2-2,CASSLAVGSTGELFF
TRBV6-4,-,TRBJ2-3,CASSAGQGAADTQYF
TRBV6-5,few,TRBJ2-1,CASSYSPPLRQGSYNEQFF
TRBV5-1,-,TRBJ2-2,CASSFEAVTNTGELFF
TRBV7-9,-,TRBJ2-2,CASSSTDVDTGELFF
TRBV5-1,few,TRBJ1-3,CASSIGQVENTIYF
TRBV7-3,-,TRBJ2-6,CASSFRHPGANVLTF
TRBV5-1,few,TRBJ1-1,CASSPAPGDTEAFF
TRBV20-1,-,TRBJ1-1,CSAWDRGSTEAFF
TRBV20-1,-,TRBJ2-5,CSANRGSRLETQYF
TRBV29-1,few,TRBJ2-1,CSVGYSGRHNEQFF
TRBV7-3,many,TRBJ2-1,CASSSGTGDYNEQFF
TRBV2,few,TRBJ2-1,CASRPDATEQFF
TRBV20-1,few,TRBJ1-3,CSAPNSGNTIYF
TRBV6-4,-,TRBJ2-2,CASSVWATGELFF
TRBV5-1,many,TRBJ1-4,CASSPTGTGGEKLFF
TRBV7-8,-,TRBJ2-1,CASSLALAGGLDEQFF
TRBV12-3/TRBV12-4,-,TRBJ1-2,CASSLIGEYGYTF
TRBV29-1,-,TRBJ2-3,CSVEYIADTQYF
TRBV12-3/TRBV12-4,many,TRBJ1-4,CASSLHGSEKLFF
TRBV20-1,few,TRBJ1-2,CSARDPAGVAYTGYTF
TRBV12-3/TRBV12-4,few,TRBJ1-2,CASTNREGAGPNYGYTF